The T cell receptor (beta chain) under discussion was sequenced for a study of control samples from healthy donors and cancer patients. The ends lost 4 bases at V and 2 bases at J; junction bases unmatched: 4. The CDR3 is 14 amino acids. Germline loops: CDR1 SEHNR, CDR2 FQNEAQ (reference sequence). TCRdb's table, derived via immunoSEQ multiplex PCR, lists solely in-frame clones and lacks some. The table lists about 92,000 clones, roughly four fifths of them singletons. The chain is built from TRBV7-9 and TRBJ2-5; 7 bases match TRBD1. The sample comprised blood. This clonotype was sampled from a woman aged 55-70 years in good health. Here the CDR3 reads CASSSGQTQETQYF. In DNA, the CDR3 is TGTGCCAGCAGCTCGGGACAGACTCAAGAGACCCAGTACTTC.